This is a list of T cell receptor beta chains from one sample in a study of blood T cell repertoires in COVID-19. The assay was immunoSEQ multiplex PCR, and TCRdb's table has in-frame clones only and misses some. This repertoire shows about 180,000 clones, approximately 86% found once; its top ten account for approximately 2.9%. Material for sequencing was peripheral blood. The receptors here all came from a woman aged 25 to 39 with active or convalescent COVID-19. The CDR3 runs from the conserved cysteine through the conserved F or W. A D gene is named only where the DNA matches it firmly. Some rows mark clone size as missing; the rest say once, few, many or name a class of expanded clone.

TGCGCCAGCAGTACCCCACTAGCCCAACTACACAATGAGCAGTTCTTC | CASSTPLAQLHNEQFF | TRBJ2-1 | TRBV5-1 | NA | NA
TGCGCCAGCAGCCCCCGGGAGGGGATGGGGAACACTGAAGCTTTCTTT | CASSPREGMGNTEAFF | TRBJ1-1 | TRBV5-1 | NA | NA
TGCGCCAGCAGAACAGGTGTAGGGAGCAATCAGCCCCAGCATTTT | CASRTGVGSNQPQHF | TRBJ1-5 | TRBV10-2 | NA | NA
TGCGCCAGCAGCTTTTACCCGGGACAAACCTTCACAGATACGCAGTATTTT | CASSFYPGQTFTDTQYF | TRBJ2-3 | TRBV5-1 | NA | NA
TGTGCCAGTAGTATGGCAGGAGGTGGGTATGGCTACACCTTC | CASSMAGGGYGYTF | TRBJ1-2 | TRBV19 | NA | NA
TGTGCCAGCAGCTTGGCCTCTCCCGGACTAGCTCTCCGGGAGCAGTTCTTC | CASSLASPGLALREQFF | TRBJ2-1 | TRBV5-6 | NA | TRBD2
TGTGCCAGCAGCTCTGGAGGAAGAGGCGAGCAGTACTTC | CASSSGGRGEQYF | TRBJ2-7 | TRBV9 | NA | NA
TGTGCCAGCAGTTTATGGGCGGGGGGACCCACAGATACGCAGTATTTT | CASSLWAGGPTDTQYF | TRBJ2-3 | TRBV27 | NA | TRBD2
TGTGCCAGCAGTACATATGGGACATTGAACACTGAAGCTTTCTTT | CASSTYGTLNTEAFF | TRBJ1-1 | TRBV28 | NA | NA
TGTGCCAGCAGCCAAGATCAGCGCCCAGAAAGGGAAAAACTGTTTTTT | CASSQDQRPEREKLFF | TRBJ1-4 | TRBV3-1/TRBV3-2 | NA | NA
TGTGCCAGCAGTTACGGGGCAGGGAACACTGAAGCTTTCTTT | CASSYGAGNTEAFF | TRBJ1-1 | TRBV6-6 | NA | NA
TGCGCCACCCAGTACAATGAGCAGTTCTTC | CATQYNEQFF | TRBJ2-1 | TRBV10-2 | NA | NA
TGTGCCAGCAGCTATCTGGGTGGGAGCACTGAAGCTTTCTTT | CASSYLGGSTEAFF | TRBJ1-1 | TRBV7-8 | NA | NA
TGTGCCAGCAGCGTAGGTGGGCAGGAAGCTTTCTTT | CASSVGGQEAFF | TRBJ1-1 | TRBV9 | NA | NA
TGCGCCAGCAGCTTGGGACAGGCCCTCTACGAGCAGTACTTC | CASSLGQALYEQYF | TRBJ2-7 | TRBV5-1 | few | NA
TGTGCCAGCAGCCCGGGACAGGTTTACTATGAGCAGTTCTTC | CASSPGQVYYEQFF | TRBJ2-1 | TRBV5-4 | NA | TRBD1
TGTGCCACCAGCCGGAAAGCGGGAGGAAATTCCGCCGGGGAGCTGTTTTTT | CATSRKAGGNSAGELFF | TRBJ2-2 | TRBV15 | few | TRBD2
TGTGCCAGCAGGTCATCCGTAACAGGTTTCTCTGGAAACACCATATATTTT | CASRSSVTGFSGNTIYF | TRBJ1-3 | TRBV7-9 | NA | NA
TGTGCCAGCAAATCGGGACAGAGGGGGTACTTC | CASKSGQRGYF | TRBJ2-4 | TRBV6-5 | NA | TRBD1
TGTGCCAGCAGCCAAGTTACATATGGCTACACCTTC | CASSQVTYGYTF | TRBJ1-2 | TRBV3-1/TRBV3-2 | NA | NA
TGTGCCAGCAGTTTAACGGAGCGCTACGAGCAGTACTTC | CASSLTERYEQYF | TRBJ2-7 | TRBV27 | NA | NA
TGCGCCAGCAGCGCAGGGGCCTCGGGCACCGGGGAGCTGTTTTTT | CASSAGASGTGELFF | TRBJ2-2 | TRBV5-1 | NA | NA
TGTGCCAGCAGTGATCATCAGAGACAGGTTTTAGTGGAACTGTTTTTT | CASSDHQRQVLVELFF | TRBJ1-4 | TRBV6-1 | once | NA
TGCGCCAGCAGCCCGGACCCCCGGGACAGGTCTGTGTACGAGCAGTACTTC | CASSPDPRDRSVYEQYF | TRBJ2-7 | TRBV5-1 | once | TRBD1
TGTGCCAGCGAGCTCCTAGAGACCCAGTACTTC | CASELLETQYF | TRBJ2-5 | TRBV13 | NA | NA
TGTGCCAGCAGGGACAGGGGGCGCTGGGGTAATGAAGCTTTCTTT | CASRDRGRWGNEAFF | TRBJ1-1 | TRBV3-1/TRBV3-2 | NA | TRBD1
TGTGCCAGCAGCACGGACAGGGGGAAGACTGAAGCTTTCTTT | CASSTDRGKTEAFF | TRBJ1-1 | TRBV21-1 | NA | NA
TGTGCCAGCAGCCAGTATACAGGGGGCACTGAAGCTTTCTTT | CASSQYTGGTEAFF | TRBJ1-1 | TRBV3-1/TRBV3-2 | NA | TRBD1
TGTGCCAGCAGCCCAGGTATGGCCGACTACGAGCAGTACTTC | CASSPGMADYEQYF | TRBJ2-7 | TRBV3-1/TRBV3-2 | NA | NA
TGTGCCAGTAGATCTACCCTGGGACAGGGCTCCTACGAGCAGTACTTC | CASRSTLGQGSYEQYF | TRBJ2-7 | TRBV19 | NA | TRBD1
TGTGCCACGACGAGCGGCGGCACAGATACGCAGTATTTT | CATTSGGTDTQYF | TRBJ2-3 | TRBV19 | NA | NA
TGTGCCAGCCGTTGGAGCGGGGGGGCGGTAGATACGCAGTATTTT | CASRWSGGAVDTQYF | TRBJ2-3 | TRBV7-2 | NA | TRBD2
TGTGCCAGTAGTATCGCCGGGACTAGGACCACCGGGGAGCTGTTTTTT | CASSIAGTRTTGELFF | TRBJ2-2 | TRBV19 | NA | TRBD2
TGTGCCAGCAGTGCAGGGAAGAACTATGGCTACACCTTC | CASSAGKNYGYTF | TRBJ1-2 | TRBV14 | once | NA
TGTGCCAGCAGCTCGGACAGGGGCCGCGAATTTAATGAAAAACTGTTTTTT | CASSSDRGREFNEKLFF | TRBJ1-4 | TRBV5-4 | once | TRBD1
TGTGCCAGCTCACCATGGACAGGGGGACGCGAGCAGTACTTC | CASSPWTGGREQYF | TRBJ2-7 | TRBV18 | NA | TRBD1
TGCAGCGTTGCGTGGCAGGGGGTTGAAAAACTGTTTTTT | CSVAWQGVEKLFF | TRBJ1-4 | TRBV29-1 | NA | TRBD1
TGCGCCAGCAGCTTGAACCCCGGGACACTCTATGGCTACACCTTC | CASSLNPGTLYGYTF | TRBJ1-2 | TRBV5-1 | NA | NA
TGTGCCAGCAGCCCCCCTCTAGATCAGCAGTTCTTC | CASSPPLDQQFF | TRBJ2-1 | TRBV9 | NA | NA
TGTGCCAGCAGCTTCCACCCCCGACAGTCTAATGAAAAACTGTTTTTT | CASSFHPRQSNEKLFF | TRBJ1-4 | TRBV5-4 | NA | NA
TGTGCCTACCTAGCGGGGGGCCGCTCTGGGGCCAACGTCCTGACTTTC | CAYLAGGRSGANVLTF | TRBJ2-6 | TRBV30 | NA | TRBD2
TGTGCCTGGAGTCTAGGGGTTAATTCACCCCTCCACTTT | CAWSLGVNSPLHF | TRBJ1-6 | TRBV30 | NA | NA
TGTGCCAGTACCGAACTCGGGTCTCGGGATGAAAAACTGTTTTTT | CASTELGSRDEKLFF | TRBJ1-4 | TRBV19 | once | NA
TGTGCCAGCAGCCTAGGGACTCCCGGATCCTACGAGCAGTACTTC | CASSLGTPGSYEQYF | TRBJ2-7 | TRBV6-6 | once | NA
TGCGCCACCGGGACAGGGACCGGGGAGCTGTTTTTT | CATGTGTGELFF | TRBJ2-2 | TRBV5-1 | NA | TRBD1
TGTGCCAGCAGCTTGGCTGGGTCCGCCGAGGCGGGCGAGCAGTACTTC | CASSLAGSAEAGEQYF | TRBJ2-7 | TRBV5-6 | NA | NA
TGTGCCAGCAGCTTGGGGGACAGAACTGACGGTCAGCCCCAGCATTTT | CASSLGDRTDGQPQHF | TRBJ1-5 | TRBV11-2 | NA | TRBD1
TGTGCCAGCTCACATGGGACTAGCGGGAGTCAAGATACGCAGTATTTT | CASSHGTSGSQDTQYF | TRBJ2-3 | TRBV18 | NA | TRBD2
TGTGCCAGCAGCTTGGAAGGGCTAGCTTATGATTCACCCCTCCACTTT | CASSLEGLAYDSPLHF | TRBJ1-6 | TRBV5-4 | NA | NA
TGTGCCAGCAGTGAACTTTTCACAGATACGCAGTATTTT | CASSELFTDTQYF | TRBJ2-3 | TRBV6-1 | NA | NA
TGTGCCAGCAGTGAATCCGCTAGCGGGGGGGGAGAGACCCAGTACTTC | CASSESASGGGETQYF | TRBJ2-5 | TRBV25-1 | NA | TRBD2
TGTGCCAGTAGTATAAGGGTGGCAGGGCTCTACGAGCAGTACTTC | CASSIRVAGLYEQYF | TRBJ2-7 | TRBV19 | NA | NA
TGTGCCAGCTCAGGCCAGGGCTATGGCGGGGAGCTGTTTTTT | CASSGQGYGGELFF | TRBJ2-2 | TRBV18 | few | NA
TGTGCCAGTAGTATCACGCTGACTAGTCCCGGGGAGCTGTTTTTT | CASSITLTSPGELFF | TRBJ2-2 | TRBV19 | NA | NA
TGTGCCAGTAGTATAGATCGAGGGACAGGCGGGGAGACCCAGTACTTC | CASSIDRGTGGETQYF | TRBJ2-5 | TRBV19 | NA | TRBD1
TGTGCCTGGAGTAAGGGGACAGCACTTAATGAAAAACTGTTTTTT | CAWSKGTALNEKLFF | TRBJ1-4 | TRBV30 | few | TRBD1